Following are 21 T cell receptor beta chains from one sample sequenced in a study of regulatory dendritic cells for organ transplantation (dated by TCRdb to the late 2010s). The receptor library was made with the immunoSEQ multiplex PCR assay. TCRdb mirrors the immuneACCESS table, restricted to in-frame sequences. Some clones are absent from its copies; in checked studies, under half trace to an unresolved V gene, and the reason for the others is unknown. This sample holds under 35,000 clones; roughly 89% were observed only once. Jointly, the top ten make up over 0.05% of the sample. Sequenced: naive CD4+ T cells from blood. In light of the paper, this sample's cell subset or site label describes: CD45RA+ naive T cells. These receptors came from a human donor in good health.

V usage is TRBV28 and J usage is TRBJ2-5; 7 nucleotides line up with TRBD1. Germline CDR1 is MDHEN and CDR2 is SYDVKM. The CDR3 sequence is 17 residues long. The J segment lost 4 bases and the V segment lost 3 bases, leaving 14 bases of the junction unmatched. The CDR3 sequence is CASSFDTGAMGRETQYF. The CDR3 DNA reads TGTGCCAGCAGTTTCGATACAGGGGCTATGGGTCGAGAGACCCAGTACTTC.

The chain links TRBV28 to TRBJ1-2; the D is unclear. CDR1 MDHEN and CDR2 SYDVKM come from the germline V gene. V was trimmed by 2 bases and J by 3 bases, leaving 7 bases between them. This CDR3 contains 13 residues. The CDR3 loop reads CASSLGTYYGYTF. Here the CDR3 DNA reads TGTGCCAGCAGTTTAGGCACCTACTATGGCTACACCTTC.

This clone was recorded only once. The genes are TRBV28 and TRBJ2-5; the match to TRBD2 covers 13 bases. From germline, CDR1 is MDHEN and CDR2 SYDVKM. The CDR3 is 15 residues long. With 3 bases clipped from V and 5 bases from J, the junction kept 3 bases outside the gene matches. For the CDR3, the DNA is TGTGCCAGCAGTTTCCCACTAGCGGGAGGGGAGACCCAGTACTTC. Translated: CASSFPLAGGETQYF.

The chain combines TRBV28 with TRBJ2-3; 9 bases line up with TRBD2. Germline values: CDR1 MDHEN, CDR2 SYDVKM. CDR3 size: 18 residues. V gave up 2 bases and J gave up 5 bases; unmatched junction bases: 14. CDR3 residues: CASSLGFARGRAVDTQYF. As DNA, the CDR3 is TGTGCCAGCAGTTTAGGTTTCGCGCGCGGGAGGGCGGTAGATACGCAGTATTTT.

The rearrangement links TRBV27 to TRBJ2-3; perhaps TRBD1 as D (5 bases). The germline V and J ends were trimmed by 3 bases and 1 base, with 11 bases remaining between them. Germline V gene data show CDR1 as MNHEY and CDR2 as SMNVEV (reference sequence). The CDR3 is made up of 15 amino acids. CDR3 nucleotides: TGTGCCAGCAGTTTTGTCTTGGGGCGCACAGATACGCAGTATTTT. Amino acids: CASSFVLGRTDTQYF.

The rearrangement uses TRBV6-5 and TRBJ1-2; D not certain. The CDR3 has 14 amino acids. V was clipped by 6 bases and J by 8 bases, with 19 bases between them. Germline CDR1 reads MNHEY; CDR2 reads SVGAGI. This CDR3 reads CASSYGLRESGYTF. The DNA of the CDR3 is TGTGCCAGCAGCTACGGACTCCGAGAGTCCGGCTACACCTTC.

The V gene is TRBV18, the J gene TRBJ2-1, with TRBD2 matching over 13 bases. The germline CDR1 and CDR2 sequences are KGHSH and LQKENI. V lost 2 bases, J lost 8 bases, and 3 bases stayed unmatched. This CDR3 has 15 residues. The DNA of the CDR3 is TGTGCCAGCTCACCAACTAGCGGGGGGGTGCATGAGCAGTTCTTC. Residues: CASSPTSGGVHEQFF.

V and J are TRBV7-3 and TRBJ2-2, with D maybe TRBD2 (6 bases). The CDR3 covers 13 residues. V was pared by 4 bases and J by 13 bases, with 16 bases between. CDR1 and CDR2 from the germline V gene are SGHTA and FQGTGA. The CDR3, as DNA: TGTGCCAGCAGCTCCGGGACTCCCGCAATGCTGTTTTTT. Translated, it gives CASSSGTPAMLFF. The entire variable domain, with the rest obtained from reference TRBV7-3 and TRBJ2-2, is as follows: GAGVSQTPSNKVTEKGKYVELRCDPISGHTALYWYRQSLGQGPEFLIYFQGTGAADDSGLPNDRFFAVRPEGSVSTLKIQRTERGDSAVYLCASSSGTPAMLFFGEGSRLTVL.

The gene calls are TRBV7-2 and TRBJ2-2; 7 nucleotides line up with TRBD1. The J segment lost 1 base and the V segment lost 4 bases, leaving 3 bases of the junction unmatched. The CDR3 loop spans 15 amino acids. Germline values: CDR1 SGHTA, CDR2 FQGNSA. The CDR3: CASSSTGLNTGELFF. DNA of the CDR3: TGTGCCAGCAGCTCGACAGGGCTGAACACCGGGGAGCTGTTTTTT.

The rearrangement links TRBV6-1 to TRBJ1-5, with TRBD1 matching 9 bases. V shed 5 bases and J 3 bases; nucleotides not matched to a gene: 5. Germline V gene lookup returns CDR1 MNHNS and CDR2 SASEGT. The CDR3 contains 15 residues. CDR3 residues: CASSPQGAANQPQHF. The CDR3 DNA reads TGTGCCAGCAGTCCACAGGGGGCGGCCAATCAGCCCCAGCATTTT.

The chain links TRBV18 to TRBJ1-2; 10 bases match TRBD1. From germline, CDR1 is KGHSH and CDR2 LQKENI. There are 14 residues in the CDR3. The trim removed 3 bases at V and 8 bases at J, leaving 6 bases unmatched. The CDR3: CASSPEGQGYGYTF. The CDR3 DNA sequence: TGTGCCAGCTCACCGGAGGGACAGGGGTACGGCTACACCTTC.

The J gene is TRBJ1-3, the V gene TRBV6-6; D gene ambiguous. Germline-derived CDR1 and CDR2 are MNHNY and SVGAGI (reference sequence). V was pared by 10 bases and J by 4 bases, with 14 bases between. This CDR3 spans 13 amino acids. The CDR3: CATAVQSGNTIYF. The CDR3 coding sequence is TGTGCCACGGCCGTACAATCCGGAAACACCATATATTTT.

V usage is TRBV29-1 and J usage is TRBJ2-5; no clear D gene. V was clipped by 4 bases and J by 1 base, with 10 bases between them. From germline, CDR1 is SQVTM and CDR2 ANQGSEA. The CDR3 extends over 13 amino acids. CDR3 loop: CSVGPRLQETQYF. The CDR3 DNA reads TGCAGCGTTGGCCCGAGACTCCAAGAGACCCAGTACTTC. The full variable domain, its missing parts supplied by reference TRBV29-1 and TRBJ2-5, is SAVISQKPSRDICQRGTSLTIQCQVDSQVTMMFWYRQQPGQSLTLIATANQGSEATYESGFVIDKFPISRPNLTFSTLTVSNMSPEDSSIYLCSVGPRLQETQYFGPGTRLLVL.

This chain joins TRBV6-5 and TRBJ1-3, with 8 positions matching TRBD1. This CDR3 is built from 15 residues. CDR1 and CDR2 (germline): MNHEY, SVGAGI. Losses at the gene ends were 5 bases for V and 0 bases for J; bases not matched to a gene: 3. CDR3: CASSVDRDSGNTIYF. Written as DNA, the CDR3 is TGTGCCAGCAGTGTGGACAGGGACTCTGGAAACACCATATATTTT.

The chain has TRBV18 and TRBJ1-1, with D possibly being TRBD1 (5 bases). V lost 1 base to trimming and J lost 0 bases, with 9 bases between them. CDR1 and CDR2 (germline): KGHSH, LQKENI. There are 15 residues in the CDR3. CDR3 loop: CASSPLGTLNTEAFF. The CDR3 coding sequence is TGTGCCAGCTCACCACTGGGGACGTTGAACACTGAAGCTTTCTTT.

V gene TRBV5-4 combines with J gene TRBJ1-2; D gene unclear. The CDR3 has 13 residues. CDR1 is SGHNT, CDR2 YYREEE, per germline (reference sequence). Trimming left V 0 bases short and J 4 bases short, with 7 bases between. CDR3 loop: CASSLGRTYGYTF. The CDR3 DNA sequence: TGTGCCAGCAGCTTGGGCAGGACCTATGGCTACACCTTC.

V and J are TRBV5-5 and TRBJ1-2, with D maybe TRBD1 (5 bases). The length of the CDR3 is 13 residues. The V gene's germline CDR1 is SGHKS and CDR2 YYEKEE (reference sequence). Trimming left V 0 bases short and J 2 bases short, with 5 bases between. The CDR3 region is CASSLDRNYGYTF. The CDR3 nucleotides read TGTGCCAGCAGCTTGGACAGGAACTATGGCTACACCTTC.

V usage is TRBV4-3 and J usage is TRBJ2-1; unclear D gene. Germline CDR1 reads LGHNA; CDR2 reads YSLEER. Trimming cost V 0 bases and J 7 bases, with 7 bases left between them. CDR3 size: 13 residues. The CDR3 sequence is CASSQDWVNEQFF. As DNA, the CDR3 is TGCGCCAGCAGCCAAGATTGGGTAAATGAGCAGTTCTTC.

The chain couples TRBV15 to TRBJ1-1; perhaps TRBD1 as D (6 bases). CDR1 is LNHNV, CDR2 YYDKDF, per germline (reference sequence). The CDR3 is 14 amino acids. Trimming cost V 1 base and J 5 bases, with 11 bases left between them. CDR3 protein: CATSRVARGTEAFF. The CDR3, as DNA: TGTGCCACCAGCAGAGTGGCCAGGGGAACTGAAGCTTTCTTT.

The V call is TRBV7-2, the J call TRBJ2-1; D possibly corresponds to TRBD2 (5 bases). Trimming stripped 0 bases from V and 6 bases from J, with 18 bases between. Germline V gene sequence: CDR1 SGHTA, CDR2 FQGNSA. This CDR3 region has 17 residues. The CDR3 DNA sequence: TGTGCCAGCAGCTTAGCTATTGGGTACCTAGCAAGCAATGAGCAGTTCTTC. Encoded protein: CASSLAIGYLASNEQFF.

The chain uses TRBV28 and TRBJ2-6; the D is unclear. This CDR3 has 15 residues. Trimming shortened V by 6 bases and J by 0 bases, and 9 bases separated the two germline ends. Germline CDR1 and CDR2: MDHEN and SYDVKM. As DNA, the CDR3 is TGTGCCAGCAGCCCTCACGGCTCTGGGGCCAACGTCCTGACTTTC. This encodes CASSPHGSGANVLTF.